Listed below are T cell receptor beta chains from one sample, sequenced in a study of blood T cell repertoires in COVID-19. Using immunoSEQ multiplex PCR, the repertoire was profiled, and TCRdb retains in-frame clones only, with some absent. Of about 120,000 clones in the sample, more than 75% are singletons; the top ten hold 11%. Source material: peripheral blood. The source of these receptors is a woman in her seventies with COVID-19, enrolled during active disease. Each CDR3 is given with its conserved first and last residue. The order of the fields is CDR3 protein, CDR3 DNA, clone size, V gene, D gene, J gene. A D gene is named only where the DNA matches it firmly. Where a row states a size, it is once, few, many or the class of an expanded clone; other rows omit it.

CDR3 protein: CASSHIFGTASYEQYF; CDR3 DNA: TGTGCCAGCAGCCACATCTTCGGGACAGCCTCCTACGAGCAGTACTTC; clone size: few; V gene: TRBV7-2; D gene: TRBD1; J gene: TRBJ2-7
CDR3 protein: CAISESHRGRETQYF; CDR3 DNA: TGTGCCATCAGTGAGTCCCACAGGGGCCGAGAGACCCAGTACTTC; clone size: NA; V gene: TRBV10-3; D gene: TRBD1; J gene: TRBJ2-5
CDR3 protein: CASSLQSGTGVGEKLFF; CDR3 DNA: TGTGCCAGCAGCTTACAGTCCGGGACAGGGGTTGGCGAAAAACTGTTTTTT; clone size: NA; V gene: TRBV7-9; D gene: TRBD1; J gene: TRBJ1-4
CDR3 protein: CSALQGRGTDTQYF; CDR3 DNA: TGCAGCGCTCTTCAGGGCAGGGGCACAGATACGCAGTATTTT; clone size: NA; V gene: TRBV29-1; D gene: NA; J gene: TRBJ2-3
CDR3 protein: CASTLTRPTYNEQFF; CDR3 DNA: TGTGCCAGCACCCTTACTAGACCCACCTACAATGAGCAGTTCTTC; clone size: NA; V gene: TRBV27; D gene: NA; J gene: TRBJ2-1
CDR3 protein: CASSLQRGAHTYNEQFF; CDR3 DNA: TGTGCCAGTAGTCTCCAGCGGGGGGCTCATACTTACAATGAGCAGTTCTTC; clone size: NA; V gene: TRBV19; D gene: TRBD2; J gene: TRBJ2-1
CDR3 protein: CASSAWTGMSNQPQHF; CDR3 DNA: TGTGCCAGCAGCGCCTGGACAGGAATGAGCAATCAGCCCCAGCATTTT; clone size: NA; V gene: TRBV11-3; D gene: TRBD1; J gene: TRBJ1-5
CDR3 protein: CASSSNRPPRNTIYF; CDR3 DNA: TGTGCCAGCAGTTCCAACCGACCCCCTAGGAACACCATATATTTT; clone size: NA; V gene: TRBV28; D gene: NA; J gene: TRBJ1-3
CDR3 protein: CASSPGREKTQYF; CDR3 DNA: TGTGCCAGCAGCCCAGGAAGAGAGAAGACCCAGTACTTC; clone size: NA; V gene: TRBV5-4; D gene: NA; J gene: TRBJ2-5
CDR3 protein: CASSGTGAVGELFF; CDR3 DNA: TGTGCCAGCAGTGGGACAGGGGCGGTCGGGGAGCTGTTTTTT; clone size: NA; V gene: TRBV28; D gene: TRBD1; J gene: TRBJ2-2
CDR3 protein: CASSRGLGTIQETQYF; CDR3 DNA: TGCGCCAGCAGCCGCGGACTAGGAACTATCCAAGAGACCCAGTACTTC; clone size: NA; V gene: TRBV5-1; D gene: TRBD2; J gene: TRBJ2-5
CDR3 protein: CASSYDTRNTEAFF; CDR3 DNA: TGTGCCAGCAGTTACGACACTCGGAACACTGAAGCTTTCTTT; clone size: NA; V gene: TRBV6-6; D gene: NA; J gene: TRBJ1-1
CDR3 protein: CASNYNRGNTEAFF; CDR3 DNA: TGTGCCAGCAATTACAACAGGGGGAACACTGAAGCTTTCTTT; clone size: NA; V gene: TRBV27; D gene: TRBD1; J gene: TRBJ1-1
CDR3 protein: CASSVGMNTEAFF; CDR3 DNA: TGTGCTAGCAGCGTCGGGATGAACACTGAAGCTTTCTTT; clone size: NA; V gene: TRBV7-7; D gene: NA; J gene: TRBJ1-1
CDR3 protein: CATSDPLVANEQFF; CDR3 DNA: TGTGCCACCAGTGATCCCCTGGTTGCGAATGAGCAGTTCTTC; clone size: once; V gene: TRBV24-1; D gene: NA; J gene: TRBJ2-1
CDR3 protein: CASSATSTGNEQYF; CDR3 DNA: TGTGCCAGCAGCGCTACCAGTACAGGGAACGAGCAGTACTTC; clone size: NA; V gene: TRBV7-2; D gene: NA; J gene: TRBJ2-7
CDR3 protein: CASSLRGSYNSPLHF; CDR3 DNA: TGTGCCAGCAGCTTGAGGGGTTCCTATAATTCACCCCTCCACTTT; clone size: NA; V gene: TRBV5-6; D gene: NA; J gene: TRBJ1-6
CDR3 protein: CASSPPSGTGQTEKLFF; CDR3 DNA: TGTGCCAGCTCCCCACCCTCCGGGACAGGCCAAACAGAAAAACTGTTTTTT; clone size: NA; V gene: TRBV18; D gene: TRBD1; J gene: TRBJ1-4
CDR3 protein: CAWSVLGLRETGELFF; CDR3 DNA: TGTGCCTGGAGTGTACTGGGCTTGCGGGAGACCGGGGAGCTGTTTTTT; clone size: NA; V gene: TRBV30; D gene: TRBD2; J gene: TRBJ2-2
CDR3 protein: CASRSGIRGEHGNEKLFF; CDR3 DNA: TGCGCCAGCAGATCGGGAATTCGGGGGGAGCACGGTAATGAAAAACTGTTTTTT; clone size: NA; V gene: TRBV5-1; D gene: NA; J gene: TRBJ1-4
CDR3 protein: CASSFTPVLAGNTIYF; CDR3 DNA: TGCGCCAGCAGCTTCACCCCAGTTCTCGCTGGAAACACCATATATTTT; clone size: NA; V gene: TRBV5-1; D gene: NA; J gene: TRBJ1-3
CDR3 protein: CASILWRDRLLHSNQPQHF; CDR3 DNA: TGTGCCAGTATCCTATGGCGGGACAGATTGTTGCATAGCAATCAGCCCCAGCATTTT; clone size: NA; V gene: TRBV19; D gene: TRBD1; J gene: TRBJ1-5
CDR3 protein: CASSSYGTGREQYF; CDR3 DNA: TGTGCCAGCAGTTCCTACGGGACAGGTCGCGAGCAGTACTTC; clone size: NA; V gene: TRBV28; D gene: TRBD1; J gene: TRBJ2-7
CDR3 protein: CASSMERGTQETQYF; CDR3 DNA: TGCGCCAGCAGCATGGAGCGGGGGACCCAAGAGACCCAGTACTTC; clone size: NA; V gene: TRBV5-1; D gene: TRBD2; J gene: TRBJ2-5
CDR3 protein: CASSIGGQPNYGYTF; CDR3 DNA: TGTGCCAGTAGTATAGGAGGGCAACCTAACTATGGCTACACCTTC; clone size: NA; V gene: TRBV19; D gene: NA; J gene: TRBJ1-2
CDR3 protein: CASSTQLGGNTEAFF; CDR3 DNA: TGTGCCAGCAGCACCCAATTGGGGGGGAACACTGAAGCTTTCTTT; clone size: few; V gene: TRBV7-6; D gene: NA; J gene: TRBJ1-1
CDR3 protein: CASSVGTASLYGYTF; CDR3 DNA: TGTGCCAGCAGCGTGGGGACAGCGAGCCTCTATGGCTACACCTTC; clone size: NA; V gene: TRBV6-4; D gene: TRBD1; J gene: TRBJ1-2
CDR3 protein: CASSLAGGSEKLFF; CDR3 DNA: TGTGCCAGCAGCCTGGCAGGGGGATCTGAAAAACTGTTTTTT; clone size: NA; V gene: TRBV3-1/TRBV3-2; D gene: TRBD1; J gene: TRBJ1-4
CDR3 protein: CASSAQVSASVQFF; CDR3 DNA: TGTGCCAGCAGCGCCCAAGTGAGTGCTAGTGTGCAGTTCTTC; clone size: NA; V gene: TRBV7-2; D gene: NA; J gene: TRBJ2-1
CDR3 protein: CASSVDRYNEKLFF; CDR3 DNA: TGCGCCAGCAGCGTGGACAGATATAATGAAAAACTGTTTTTT; clone size: NA; V gene: TRBV5-1; D gene: NA; J gene: TRBJ1-4